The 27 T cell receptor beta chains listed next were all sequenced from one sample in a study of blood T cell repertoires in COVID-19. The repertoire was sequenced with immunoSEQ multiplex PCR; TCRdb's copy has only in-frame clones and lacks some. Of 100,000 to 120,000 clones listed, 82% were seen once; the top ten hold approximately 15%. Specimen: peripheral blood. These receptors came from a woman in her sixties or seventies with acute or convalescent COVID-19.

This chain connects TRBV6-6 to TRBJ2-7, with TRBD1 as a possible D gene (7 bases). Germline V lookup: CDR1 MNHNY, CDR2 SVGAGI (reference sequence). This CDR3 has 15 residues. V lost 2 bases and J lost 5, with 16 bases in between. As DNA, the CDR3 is TGTGCCAGCAGTTACGCGGCAGGGGGGAAGAACGAGCAGTACTTC. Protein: CASSYAAGGKNEQYF.

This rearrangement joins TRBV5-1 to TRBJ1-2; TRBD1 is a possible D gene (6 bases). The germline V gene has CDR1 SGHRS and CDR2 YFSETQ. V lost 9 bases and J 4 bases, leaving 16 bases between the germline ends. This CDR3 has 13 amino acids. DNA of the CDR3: TGCGCCACCCCCAGGGGACGCATCTATGGCTACACCTTC. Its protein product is CATPRGRIYGYTF.

The CDR3 here is CASSYGAGGPETQYF. In DNA form, the CDR3 reads TGTGCCAGCAGTTACGGAGCGGGGGGGCCAGAGACCCAGTACTTC. The chain joins TRBV6-2 or TRBV6-3 to TRBJ2-5, with 10 bases matching TRBD2. The CDR3 runs to 15 residues. V was pared by 2 bases and J by 4 bases, with 4 bases of the junction left unmatched. Germline assignment: CDR1 MNHEY and CDR2 SVGEGT.

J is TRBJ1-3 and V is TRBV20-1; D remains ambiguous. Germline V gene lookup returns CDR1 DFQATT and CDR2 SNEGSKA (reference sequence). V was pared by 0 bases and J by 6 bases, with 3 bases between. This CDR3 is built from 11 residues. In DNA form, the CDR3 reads TGCAGTGCTAGAGACGTAAACACCATATATTTT. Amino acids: CSARDVNTIYF.

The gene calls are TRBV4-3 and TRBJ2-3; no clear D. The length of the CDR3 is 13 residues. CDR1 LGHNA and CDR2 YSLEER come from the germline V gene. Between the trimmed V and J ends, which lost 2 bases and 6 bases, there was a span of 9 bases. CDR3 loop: CASSQSSVDTQYF. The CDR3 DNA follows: TGCGCCAGCAGCCAAAGCTCGGTCGATACGCAGTATTTT.

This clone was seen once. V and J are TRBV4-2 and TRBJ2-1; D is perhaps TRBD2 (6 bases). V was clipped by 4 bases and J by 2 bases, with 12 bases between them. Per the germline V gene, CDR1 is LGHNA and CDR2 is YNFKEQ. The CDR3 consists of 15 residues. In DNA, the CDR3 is TGTGCCAGCAGCCCCCAAGCGGGTCCCTACAATGAGCAGTTCTTC. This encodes CASSPQAGPYNEQFF.

The CDR3 sequence: CASSISRKSDTIYF. DNA of the CDR3: TGTGCCAGTAGTATCTCCAGAAAGTCAGACACCATATATTTT. The chain links TRBV19 to TRBJ1-3; D is unresolved. Germline V gene sequence: CDR1 LNHDA, CDR2 SQIVND (reference sequence). V lost 3 bases and J 8 bases, leaving 14 bases between the germline ends. The CDR3 extends over 14 amino acids.

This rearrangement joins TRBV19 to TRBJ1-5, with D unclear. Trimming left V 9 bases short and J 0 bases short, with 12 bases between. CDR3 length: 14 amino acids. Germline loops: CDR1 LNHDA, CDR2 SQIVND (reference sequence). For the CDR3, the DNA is TGTGCCAGGCTCAGTTTAGCTAGCAATCAGCCCCAGCATTTT. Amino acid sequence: CARLSLASNQPQHF.

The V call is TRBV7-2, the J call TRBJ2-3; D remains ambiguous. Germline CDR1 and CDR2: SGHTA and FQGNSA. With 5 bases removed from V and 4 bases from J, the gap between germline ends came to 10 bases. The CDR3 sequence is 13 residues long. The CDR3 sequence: CASSHQASDTQYF. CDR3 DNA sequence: TGTGCCAGCAGCCATCAGGCCTCAGATACGCAGTATTTT.

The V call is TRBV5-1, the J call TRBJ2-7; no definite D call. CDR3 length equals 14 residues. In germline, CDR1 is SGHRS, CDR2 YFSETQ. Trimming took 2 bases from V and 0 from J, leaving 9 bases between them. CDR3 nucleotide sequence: TGCGCCAGCAGCTTATTTGGCAGCTCCTACGAGCAGTACTTC. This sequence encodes CASSLFGSSYEQYF.

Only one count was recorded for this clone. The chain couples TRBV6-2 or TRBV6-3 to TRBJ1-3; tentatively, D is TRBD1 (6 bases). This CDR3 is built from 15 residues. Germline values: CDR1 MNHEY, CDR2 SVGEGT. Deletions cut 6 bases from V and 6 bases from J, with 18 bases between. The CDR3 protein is CASSRPDRRENTIYF. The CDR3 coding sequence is TGTGCCAGCAGCAGACCGGACAGAAGGGAAAACACCATATATTTT.

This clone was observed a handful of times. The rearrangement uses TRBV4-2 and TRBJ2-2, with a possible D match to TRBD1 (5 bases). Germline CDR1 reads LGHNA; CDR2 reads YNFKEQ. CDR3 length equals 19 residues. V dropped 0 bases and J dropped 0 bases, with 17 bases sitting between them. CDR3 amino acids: CASSQDWEWGRSNTGELFF. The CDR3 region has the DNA TGTGCCAGCAGCCAAGATTGGGAATGGGGCAGGTCGAACACCGGGGAGCTGTTTTTT.

The CDR3 region is CASTPGWGPEGYTF. CDR3 coding DNA: TGCGCCAGCACCCCGGGGTGGGGGCCGGAAGGCTACACCTTC. The chain joins TRBV5-1 to TRBJ1-2; possible D gene TRBD1, 6 bases. The V end was cut by 6 bases, the J end by 8 bases, with 20 bases between. Germline loops: CDR1 SGHRS, CDR2 YFSETQ. CDR3 length equals 14 residues.

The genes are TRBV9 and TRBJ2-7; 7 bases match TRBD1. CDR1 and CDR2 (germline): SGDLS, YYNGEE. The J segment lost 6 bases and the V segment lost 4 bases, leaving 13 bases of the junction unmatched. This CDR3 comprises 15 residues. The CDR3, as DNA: TGTGCCAGCAGCCCTCGGACAGGCGGAAATGGCGAGCAGTACTTC. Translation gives CASSPRTGGNGEQYF.

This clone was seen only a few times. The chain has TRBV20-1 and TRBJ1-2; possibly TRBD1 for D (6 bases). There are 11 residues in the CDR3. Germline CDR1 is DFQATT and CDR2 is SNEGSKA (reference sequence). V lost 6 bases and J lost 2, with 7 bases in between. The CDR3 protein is CSAQGNYGYTF. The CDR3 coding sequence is TGCAGTGCACAGGGAAACTATGGCTACACCTTC.

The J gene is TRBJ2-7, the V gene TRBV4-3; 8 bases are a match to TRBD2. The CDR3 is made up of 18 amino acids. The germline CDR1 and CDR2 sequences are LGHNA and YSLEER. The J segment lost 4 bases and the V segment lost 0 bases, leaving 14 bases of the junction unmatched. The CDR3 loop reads CASSQDRGGGTRFYEQYF. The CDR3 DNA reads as TGCGCCAGCAGCCAAGATCGGGGGGGCGGGACACGATTTTACGAGCAGTACTTC.

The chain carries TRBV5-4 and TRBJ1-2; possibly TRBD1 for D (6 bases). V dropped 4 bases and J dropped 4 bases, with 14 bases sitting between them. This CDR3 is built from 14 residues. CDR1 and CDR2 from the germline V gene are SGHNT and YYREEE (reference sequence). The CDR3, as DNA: TGTGCCAGCAGCGAGGGGGTACAGGGCTATGGCTACACCTTC. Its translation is CASSEGVQGYGYTF.

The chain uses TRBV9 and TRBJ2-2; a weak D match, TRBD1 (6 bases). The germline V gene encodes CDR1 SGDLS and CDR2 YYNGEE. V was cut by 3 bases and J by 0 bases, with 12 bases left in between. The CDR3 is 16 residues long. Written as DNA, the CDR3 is TGTGCCAGCAGCGCACCCAGGGGAACGAACACCGGGGAGCTGTTTTTT. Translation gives CASSAPRGTNTGELFF.

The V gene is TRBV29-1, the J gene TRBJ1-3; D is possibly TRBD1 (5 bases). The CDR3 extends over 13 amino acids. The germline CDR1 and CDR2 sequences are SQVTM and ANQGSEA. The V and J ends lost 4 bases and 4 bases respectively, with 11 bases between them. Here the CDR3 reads CSVVLQAGNTIYF. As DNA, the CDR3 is TGCAGCGTTGTCTTACAGGCGGGAAACACCATATATTTT. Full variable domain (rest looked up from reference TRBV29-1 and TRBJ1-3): SAVISQKPSRDICQRGTSLTIQCQVDSQVTMMFWYRQQPGQSLTLIATANQGSEATYESGFVIDKFPISRPNLTFSTLTVSNMSPEDSSIYLCSVVLQAGNTIYFGEGSWLTVV.

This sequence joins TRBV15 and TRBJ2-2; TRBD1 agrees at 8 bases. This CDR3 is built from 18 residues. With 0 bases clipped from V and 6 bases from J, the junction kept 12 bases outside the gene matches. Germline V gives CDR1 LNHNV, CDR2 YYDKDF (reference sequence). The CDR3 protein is CATSREVVRTGSPGELFF. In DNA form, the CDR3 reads TGTGCCACCAGCAGAGAGGTGGTGAGGACAGGGTCGCCCGGGGAGCTGTTTTTT.

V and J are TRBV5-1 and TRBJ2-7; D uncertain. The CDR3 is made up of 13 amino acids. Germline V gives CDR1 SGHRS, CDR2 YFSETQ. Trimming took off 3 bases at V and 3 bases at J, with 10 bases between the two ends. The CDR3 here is CASSYETYYEQYF. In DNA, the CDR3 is TGCGCCAGCAGCTACGAAACATACTACGAGCAGTACTTC.

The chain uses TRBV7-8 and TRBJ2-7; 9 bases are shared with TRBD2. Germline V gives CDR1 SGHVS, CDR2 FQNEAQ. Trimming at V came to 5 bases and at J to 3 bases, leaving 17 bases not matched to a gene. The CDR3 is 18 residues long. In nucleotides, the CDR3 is TGTGCCAGCAGCCTGGGAGCTGCGGGGGGGCTCGGTAGCTACGAGCAGTACTTC. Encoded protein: CASSLGAAGGLGSYEQYF. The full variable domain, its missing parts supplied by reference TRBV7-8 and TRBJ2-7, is GAGVSQSPRYKVAKRGQDVALRCDPISGHVSLFWYQQALGQGPEFLTYFQNEAQLDKSGLPSDRFFAERPEGSVSTLKIQRTQQEDSAVYLCASSLGAAGGLGSYEQYFGPGTRLTVT.

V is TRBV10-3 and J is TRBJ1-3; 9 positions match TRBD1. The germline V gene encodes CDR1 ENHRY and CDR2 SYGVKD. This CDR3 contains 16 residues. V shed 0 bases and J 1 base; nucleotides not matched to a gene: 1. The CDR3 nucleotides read TGTGCCATCAGTGAGTCCGGGACAGGGTCTGGAAACACCATATATTTT. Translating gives CAISESGTGSGNTIYF.

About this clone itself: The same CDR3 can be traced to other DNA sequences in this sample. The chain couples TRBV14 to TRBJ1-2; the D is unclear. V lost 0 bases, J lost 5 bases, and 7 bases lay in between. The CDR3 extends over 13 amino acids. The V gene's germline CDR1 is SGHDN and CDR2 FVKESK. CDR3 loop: CASSQDRGYGYTF. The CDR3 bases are TGTGCCAGCAGCCAAGATCGCGGGTATGGCTACACCTTC.

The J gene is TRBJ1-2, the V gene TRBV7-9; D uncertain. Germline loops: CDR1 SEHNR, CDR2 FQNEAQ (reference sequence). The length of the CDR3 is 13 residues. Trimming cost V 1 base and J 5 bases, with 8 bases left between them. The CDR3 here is CASSLGERYGYTF. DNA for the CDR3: TGTGCCAGCAGCTTAGGGGAGCGGTATGGCTACACCTTC.

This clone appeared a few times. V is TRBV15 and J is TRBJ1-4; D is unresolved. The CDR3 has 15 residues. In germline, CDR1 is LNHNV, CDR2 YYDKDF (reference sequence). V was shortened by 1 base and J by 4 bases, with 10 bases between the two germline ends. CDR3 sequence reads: CATSRVGAYNEKLFF. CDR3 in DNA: TGTGCCACCAGCAGAGTCGGAGCATATAATGAAAAACTGTTTTTT.

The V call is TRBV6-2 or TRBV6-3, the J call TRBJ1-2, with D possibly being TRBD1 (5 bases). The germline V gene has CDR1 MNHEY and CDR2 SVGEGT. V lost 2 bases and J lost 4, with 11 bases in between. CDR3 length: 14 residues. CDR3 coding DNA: TGTGCCAGCAGTTACGAACAGGAAATCTATGGCTACACCTTC. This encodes CASSYEQEIYGYTF.